These T cell receptor beta chains were read from a single sample in a study of T cell repertoires in aging, cancer and after chemotherapy. TCRdb redid the calling of the multiplex PCR reads with MiXCR, one entry per CDR3 protein. Among 1,500 to 2,000 distinct CDR3 sequences listed, around 28% were seen once. Sequenced: blood. These receptors were collected from a human donor with a solid tumor. The CDR3 runs from the conserved cysteine through the conserved F or W.

TRBJ1-4 TRBV29-1 CSVESRGEEKLFF
TRBJ2-1 TRBV15 CATSRDVGAPPLF
TRBJ2-5 TRBV30 CAWNRGPMETQYF
TRBJ2-2 TRBV19 CASTMVANSAGELFF
TRBJ1-3 TRBV15 CATSREILRNTIYF
TRBJ1-2 TRBV5-4 CASSLGTLNSF
TRBJ2-3 TRBV28 CATKRRDTQYF
TRBJ2-1 TRBV7-2 CASSFGQYNEQFF
TRBJ2-1 TRBV24-1 CATSDPGTGGGNEQFF
TRBJ1-1 TRBV10-3 CAISESARENTEAFF
TRBJ1-6 TRBV7-2 CASSSTGGNSPLHF
TRBJ2-4 TRBV6-6 CASTHDPGHGTGEGNIQYF
TRBJ2-3 TRBV20-1 CSARDAGTSTDTQYF
TRBJ1-1 TRBV20-1 CSAHPQGAGTEAFF
TRBJ2-7 TRBV19 CASSARETYEQYF
TRBJ2-5 TRBV29-1 CSVDRGYQETQYF
TRBJ2-3 TRBV5-6 CASSSLAGESDTQYF
TRBJ2-1 TRBV12-3/TRBV12-4 CASSLTDQDYNEQFF
TRBJ1-6 TRBV10-3 CAISESIGSNSPLHF
TRBJ2-5 TRBV5-5 CASSYGGAETQYF
TRBJ2-1 TRBV20-1 CSARPSGRSYNEQFF
TRBJ2-7 TRBV6-2/TRBV6-3 CASSYSPGGEQYF
TRBJ2-7 TRBV20-1 CSARVTIPGLAPSYEQYF
TRBJ1-5 TRBV30 CAWRPRGPNQPQHF
TRBJ1-5 TRBV5-6 CASSSARTGTNQPQHF
TRBJ2-5 TRBV27 CASSPPGGLQETQYF
TRBJ2-7 TRBV6-6 CASRVAGGSYEQYF
TRBJ1-1 TRBV6-1 CASSENGEAFF
TRBJ2-7 TRBV5-6 CASSTTSYEQYF
TRBJ2-5 TRBV6-5 CASRTLLRGEETQYF
TRBJ2-7 TRBV5-4 CASSLPGLAGVRHEQYF
TRBJ2-7 TRBV18 CASSPRGYFHEQYF
TRBJ2-1 TRBV19 CASSPGLADYNEQFF
TRBJ1-1 TRBV18 CASSNQEVAGPFF
TRBJ2-5 TRBV27 CAVGQPQETQYF
TRBJ1-2 TRBV20-1 CSASPSVRANYGYTF
TRBJ2-2 TRBV6-6 CASRFTGGETGELFF
TRBJ2-1 TRBV19 CASSYLEQFF
TRBJ2-2 TRBV27 CASSLWGGLADTGELFF
TRBJ2-3 TRBV12-3/TRBV12-4 CASSRPTRSDTQYF
TRBJ2-7 TRBV27 CASRLGPAHYEQYF
TRBJ2-3 TRBV5-4 CASSRGGLAGVMTDTQYF
TRBJ2-1 TRBV11-2 CASSPLTEQFF
TRBJ2-3 TRBV27 CASRTEGLAGVSTDTQYF
TRBJ1-4 TRBV29-1 CSVVRGQGEKLFF
TRBJ1-6 TRBV12-3/TRBV12-4 CASSLSGAIGSPLHF
TRBJ2-1 TRBV12-3/TRBV12-4 CASNPEGLINEQFF
TRBJ1-1 TRBV6-2/TRBV6-3 CASNLQGSTEAFF
TRBJ2-2 TRBV5-3 CARSRNTGELFF
TRBJ1-6 TRBV6-2/TRBV6-3 CASSFTQGMTSSYNSPLHF
TRBJ1-1 TRBV11-2 CASSLDGDSEAFF
TRBJ1-2 TRBV4-3 CASSQDASTAGYTF